This record concerns one TCR beta chain sequence. Sequencing used immunoSEQ multiplex PCR; TCRdb keeps in-frame clones, though not all of them. Of around 280,000 clones in the sample, approximately 86% are singletons; the top ten hold approximately 2%. This sample is drawn from a study of blood T cell repertoires in COVID-19. CDR3 length equals 16 residues. Germline loops: CDR1 SGHKS, CDR2 YYEKEE (reference sequence). J was trimmed by 0 bases and V by 4 bases; bases with no gene match: 2. Input material: peripheral blood. The chain combines TRBV5-5 with TRBJ1-4; 11 bases match TRBD1. The sequence was obtained from a woman in her thirties who had recovered from COVID-19. The CDR3 coding sequence is TGTGCCAGCAGCCGGACAGGGGGCGCAACTAATGAAAAACTGTTTTTT. Its translation is CASSRTGGATNEKLFF.